The sequence of this TCR beta chain was determined in a study of T-cell memory formation after mild COVID-19. About the study: Largely, the TCR clusters proved donor specific.

Constant-segment primers and 5'RACE yielded cDNA libraries for TCR alpha and TCR beta, each carrying sample barcodes and UMIs. TCRdb recomputed calls from the 5' RACE reads with MiXCR, one row per CDR3 protein. Among some 180,000 distinct CDR3 sequences listed, under 20% were seen once. This clonotype was observed at least ten times. Antigen unknown. Findings and limits, study-wide: Clones that shrank (day 15 to 85) were balanced CD4/CD8, whereas later expanders leaned CD4+. Some responding clones appeared in pre-infection memory, suggesting cross-reactive memory joined.

CDR3 size: 14 residues. V lost 6 bases to trimming and J lost 5 bases, with 16 bases between them. Germline CDR1 reads KGHSH; CDR2 reads LQKENI. This chain uses TRBV18 with TRBJ2-5, with a weak D call TRBD2 (6 bases). The receptor was isolated from a man between 18 and 29 years old who had mild COVID-19 (a few samples of this study predate the infection). Cell type and time point are not known. Sequencing was performed on PBMCs or a T cell subset sorted from them (not recorded which). CDR3 coding DNA: TGTGCCAGCTCCCGCCAGGGAGGAGTTGAGACCCAGTACTTC. Translated, it gives CASSRQGGVETQYF. Supplemented by reference TRBV18 and TRBJ2-5, the full variable domain reads NAGVMQNPRHLVRRRGQEARLRCSPMKGHSHVYWYRQLPEEGLKFMVYLQKENIIDESGMPKERFSAEFPKEGPSILRIQQVVRGDSAAYFCASSRQGGVETQYFGPGTRLLVL.